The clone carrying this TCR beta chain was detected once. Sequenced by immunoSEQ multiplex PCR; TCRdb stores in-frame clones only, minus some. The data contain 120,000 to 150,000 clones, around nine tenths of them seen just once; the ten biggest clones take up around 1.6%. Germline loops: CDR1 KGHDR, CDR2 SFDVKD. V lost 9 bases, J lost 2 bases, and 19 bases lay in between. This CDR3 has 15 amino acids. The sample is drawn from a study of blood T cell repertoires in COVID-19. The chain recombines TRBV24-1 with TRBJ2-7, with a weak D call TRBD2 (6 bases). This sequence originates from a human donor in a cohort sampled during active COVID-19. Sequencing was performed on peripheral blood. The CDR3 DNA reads TGTGCCACCCCCTCCATGACACGGACTACCTACGAGCAGTACTTC. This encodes CATPSMTRTTYEQYF.